This T cell receptor (beta chain) was documented in a study of OX40 agonist ivuxolimab in advanced cancers. Study information: Cancers in dose escalation were hepatocellular, melanoma, renal cell and head and neck.

V was pared by 3 bases and J by 5 bases, with 19 bases between. Germline V lookup: CDR1 LNHNV, CDR2 YYDKDF (reference sequence). CDR3 length equals 16 residues. Sequencing was performed with immunoSEQ multiplex PCR; in TCRdb, only in-frame clones are kept and a portion is missing. Of tens of thousands of clones listed, approximately 85% are singletons. This chain joins TRBV15 and TRBJ2-5, with no clear D. This clonotype was sampled from an adult with an advanced solid tumor such as melanoma, head and neck, liver or kidney cancer. The sequences come from CD4+ or CD8+ T cells sorted from blood, collected in a trial of the OX40 agonist ivuxolimab. CDR3: CATSSFGVGWWETQYF. The CDR3 coding sequence is TGTGCCACCAGCAGTTTCGGAGTCGGGTGGTGGGAGACCCAGTACTTC.